Below, 32 T cell receptor beta chains from the same sample are listed, as sequenced in a study of cytomegalovirus exposure and HLA in healthy donors. 60 Vbeta and 13 Jbeta primers were used in PCR. Some clones are missing from TCRdb's copy, which holds only in-frame ones; the method was immunoSEQ multiplex PCR. The sample shows 60,000 to 75,000 clones, approximately 73% of them seen only once. Material for sequencing was PBMCs. The receptor set was obtained from a man aged 50 or older in good health and CMV-seronegative.

As regards this clone: One end of the junction is discordant with germline, which a read error may explain. This chain links TRBV7-9 with TRBJ2-3, with 7 bases fitting TRBD1. There are 16 residues in the CDR3. The germline V gene has CDR1 SEHNR and CDR2 FQNEAQ (reference sequence). CDR3 protein: CSSSPGKGARTDTQYF. The CDR3 region has the DNA TGTTCCAGCAGCCCCGGAAAGGGGGCTAGGACAGATACGCAGTATTTT.

This rearrangement joins TRBV2 to TRBJ1-3, with D tentatively TRBD1 (6 bases). The CDR3 sequence is 13 residues long. The ends were cut back, 4 bases at V and 2 bases at J, with 6 bases in the middle. Per germline, CDR1 SNHLY and CDR2 FYNNEI. The CDR3 DNA reads TGTGCCAGCAGTGGGACAGCTGGAAACACCATATATTTT. Residues: CASSGTAGNTIYF.

The CDR3 loop is CASSFNLERGQETQYF. In DNA form, the CDR3 reads TGCGCCAGCAGCTTTAACCTCGAGCGGGGGCAAGAGACCCAGTACTTC. This chain joins TRBV5-1 and TRBJ2-5; 8 bases are a match to TRBD2. The junction had 8 bases not matched to a gene; V was cut back by 2 bases and J by 2 bases. The germline V gene encodes CDR1 SGHRS and CDR2 YFSETQ. The CDR3 runs to 16 residues.

About this clone itself: At one end the junction does not follow the germline gene, possibly because of a read error. V is TRBV10-3 and J is TRBJ2-7, with D tentatively TRBD1 (6 bases). This CDR3 is built from 12 residues. Germline CDR1 reads ENHRY; CDR2 reads SYGVKD. The CDR3 sequence is CAISKQGYAQYF. In nucleotides, the CDR3 is TGTGCCATCAGCAAACAGGGCTACGCGCAGTACTTC.

This clone was seen just once. The rearrangement uses TRBV7-3 and TRBJ1-6; weak D call: TRBD1 (6 bases). V lost 6 bases and J 2 bases, leaving 14 bases between the germline ends. CDR1 is SGHTA, CDR2 FQGTGA, per germline. This CDR3 spans 16 amino acids. The DNA of the CDR3 is TGTGCCAGCAGTCTACAGGGAAGGGCCTATAATTCACCCCTCCACTTT. Translated, it gives CASSLQGRAYNSPLHF.

V and J are TRBV7-2 and TRBJ1-4, with D uncertain. The CDR3 totals 12 residues. CDR1 is SGHTA and CDR2 is FQGNSA in the germline V gene. V was cut by 5 bases and J by 12 bases, with 13 bases left in between. CDR3 residues: CASSLGPGELFF. DNA of the CDR3: TGTGCCAGCAGCCTTGGGCCCGGGGAACTGTTTTTT.

The V and J genes are TRBV9 and TRBJ2-1; possibly TRBD1 for D (6 bases). This CDR3 has 13 amino acids. V lost 3 bases and J 7 bases, leaving 11 bases between the germline ends. Germline V lookup: CDR1 SGDLS, CDR2 YYNGEE. CDR3 region: CASSASGVNEQFF. The CDR3 DNA follows: TGTGCCAGCAGCGCATCAGGGGTTAATGAGCAGTTCTTC.

This chain joins TRBV19 and TRBJ2-5; a possible D gene is TRBD1 (5 bases). The germline V and J ends were trimmed by 4 bases and 5 bases, with 11 bases remaining between them. Germline CDR1 reads LNHDA; CDR2 reads SQIVND (reference sequence). This CDR3 is 13 amino acids long. The CDR3 loop is CASSSTGWETQYF. CDR3 DNA sequence: TGTGCCAGTAGTAGTACAGGATGGGAGACCCAGTACTTC.

The V and J genes are TRBV6-1 and TRBJ1-4; D unclear. The CDR3 is 15 residues long. In germline, CDR1 is MNHNS, CDR2 SASEGT. Trimming left V 5 bases short and J 3 bases short, with 13 bases between. The CDR3 DNA sequence: TGTGCCAGCAGTCCCTTCGGGGTGGCTAATGAAAAACTGTTTTTT. Its translation: CASSPFGVANEKLFF.

J is TRBJ1-5 and V is TRBV5-6; D ambiguous. CDR1 is SGHDT and CDR2 is YYEEEE in the germline V gene. The CDR3 runs to 13 residues. Trimming took 0 bases from V and 6 from J, leaving 7 bases between them. CDR3 sequence reads: CASSLAAGQPQHF. CDR3 coding DNA: TGTGCCAGCAGCTTGGCCGCGGGTCAGCCCCAGCATTTT.

V is TRBV15 and J is TRBJ1-1; 9 bases agree with TRBD1. After removal of 5 bases from V and 7 bases from J, the junction contained 5 bases not matched to a gene. CDR1 and CDR2 from the germline V gene are LNHNV and YYDKDF (reference sequence). The CDR3 runs to 13 residues. DNA for the CDR3: TGTGCCACCAGCTCCCGACAGGGGGTTGAAGCTTTCTTT. The encoded protein is CATSSRQGVEAFF.

The chain recombines TRBV5-1 with TRBJ1-1; D may be TRBD1 (5 bases). Germline V lookup: CDR1 SGHRS, CDR2 YFSETQ. This CDR3 contains 20 residues. V dropped 6 bases and J dropped 0 bases, with 30 bases sitting between them. The CDR3 DNA follows: TGCGCCAGCACCCGGGTGCCAGGTGCAGCCCTGACAGTCATGAACACTGAAGCTTTCTTT. It is translated as CASTRVPGAALTVMNTEAFF.

The V call is TRBV5-8, the J call TRBJ1-3; no reliable D call. Germline values: CDR1 SGHTS, CDR2 YDEGEE. CDR3 length equals 16 residues. Trimming took 6 bases from V and 0 from J, leaving 16 bases between them. The CDR3: CASIRMAGDSGNTIYF. CDR3 nucleotides: TGTGCCAGCATCCGGATGGCAGGCGACTCTGGAAACACCATATATTTT.

The chain recombines TRBV5-5 with TRBJ2-3; TRBD1 matches 11 bases. The CDR3 is made up of 17 amino acids. In germline, CDR1 is SGHKS, CDR2 YYEKEE (reference sequence). Trimming took 0 bases from V and 4 from J; bases not matched to a gene: 7. CDR3 DNA sequence: TGTGCCAGCAGCTTGGCCCTGGACAGGGGGCATTCAGATACGCAGTATTTT. This encodes CASSLALDRGHSDTQYF.

This chain uses TRBV11-2 with TRBJ1-2; 7 bases fit TRBD1. CDR3 length: 14 amino acids. V trimming: 6 bases; J trimming: 5 bases; junction bases outside the gene matches: 9. Germline CDR1 SGHAT, CDR2 FQNNGV. The DNA of the CDR3 is TGTGCCAGCAGTTCGACAGGGCCCGGGTATGGCTACACCTTC. This codes for CASSSTGPGYGYTF. Using reference TRBV11-2 and TRBJ1-2 for the parts outside the CDR3, the full variable domain is EAGVAQSPRYKIIEKRQSVAFWCNPISGHATLYWYQQILGQGPKLLIQFQNNGVVDDSQLPKDRFSAERLKGVDSTLKIQPAKLEDSAVYLCASSSTGPGYGYTFGSGTRLTVV.

The chain links TRBV7-9 to TRBJ2-3; 12 bases line up with TRBD2. The CDR3 length is 17 residues. Germline V gene data show CDR1 as SEHNR and CDR2 as FQNEAQ (reference sequence). V lost 2 bases to trimming and J lost 6 bases; unmatched junction nucleotides: 9. The CDR3 DNA reads TGTGCCAGCAGCTTACATGGGACTAGCGGGCCGGGGGATACGCAGTATTTT. Translated, it gives CASSLHGTSGPGDTQYF.

The chain combines TRBV9 with TRBJ2-1, with D tentatively TRBD1 (5 bases). The CDR3 is 15 amino acids. V lost 6 bases and J 6 bases, leaving 19 bases between the germline ends. CDR1 SGDLS and CDR2 YYNGEE come from the germline V gene. The CDR3 reads CASTQRQGPGNEQFF. In DNA form, the CDR3 reads TGTGCCAGCACCCAAAGGCAGGGTCCGGGCAATGAGCAGTTCTTC. The whole variable domain, remainder taken from reference TRBV9 and TRBJ2-1, is DSGVTQTPKHLITATGQRVTLRCSPRSGDLSVYWYQQSLDQGLQFLIQYYNGEERAKGNILERFSAQQFPDLHSELNLSSLELGDSALYFCASTQRQGPGNEQFFGPGTRLTVL.

This clone has a handful of counts. The V gene is TRBV11-2, the J gene TRBJ2-2, with a weak D call TRBD2 (5 bases). The germline CDR1 and CDR2 sequences are SGHAT and FQNNGV. The V end was cut by 4 bases, the J end by 2 bases, with 17 bases between. The CDR3 runs to 17 residues. CDR3 amino acids: CASSSDEGIFNTGELFF. The CDR3 DNA follows: TGTGCCAGCAGCTCCGACGAGGGAATTTTCAACACCGGGGAGCTGTTTTTT.

This clone was recorded only once. J is TRBJ2-7 and V is TRBV14, with 9 nucleotides matching TRBD2. Germline loops: CDR1 SGHDN, CDR2 FVKESK. Trimming took 4 bases from V and 6 from J; bases not matched to a gene: 7. The CDR3 totals 14 residues. The CDR3 coding sequence is TGTGCCAGCAGCCTAATAGCGGGGGTGGGCGAGCAGTACTTC. Translated, it gives CASSLIAGVGEQYF.

The gene calls are TRBV5-1 and TRBJ2-1; TRBD1 is a possible D gene (6 bases). V lost 3 bases and J lost 6, with 7 bases in between. This CDR3 spans 12 amino acids. In germline, CDR1 is SGHRS, CDR2 YFSETQ. The CDR3 protein is CASSSQGNEQFF. In DNA, the CDR3 is TGCGCCAGCAGCTCACAGGGCAATGAGCAGTTCTTC.

The chain is built from TRBV29-1 and TRBJ2-3, with 7 bases identical to TRBD1. This CDR3 has 14 residues. Germline-derived CDR1 and CDR2 are SQVTM and ANQGSEA. J was trimmed by 0 bases and V by 6 bases; bases with no gene match: 6. The CDR3 DNA sequence: TGCAGCGTCAGGGACAGAGCTAGCACAGATACGCAGTATTTT. It encodes CSVRDRASTDTQYF.

In this sample, this clone turned up a few times. The chain combines TRBV7-6 with TRBJ2-7; 7 positions agree with TRBD2. The V gene's germline CDR1 is SGHVS and CDR2 FNYEAQ. With 2 bases clipped from V and 6 bases from J, the junction kept 10 bases outside the gene matches. This CDR3 has 15 amino acids. The CDR3 loop reads CASSLMRLAGSEQYF. The CDR3 nucleotides are TGTGCCAGCAGCTTAATGAGACTAGCCGGCTCCGAGCAGTACTTC.

The chain employs TRBV6-1 and TRBJ2-2; 10 bases are shared with TRBD2. This CDR3 region has 17 residues. Looked up from germline, CDR1 is MNHNS and CDR2 is SASEGT. Trimming at V came to 4 bases and at J to 1 base, leaving 6 bases not matched to a gene. CDR3 in amino acids: CASSGPTSGVNTGELFF. In nucleotides, the CDR3 is TGTGCCAGCAGTGGGCCCACTAGCGGGGTGAACACCGGGGAGCTGTTTTTT.

This chain uses TRBV5-1 with TRBJ2-2, with TRBD2 matching 7 bases. V gave up 0 bases and J gave up 1 base; unmatched junction bases: 3. Germline assignment: CDR1 SGHRS and CDR2 YFSETQ. There are 16 residues in the CDR3. The chain's CDR3 is CASSLGSGGNTGELFF. The CDR3 coding sequence is TGCGCCAGCAGCTTGGGCTCGGGGGGGAACACCGGGGAGCTGTTTTTT.

V gene TRBV5-5 combines with J gene TRBJ1-6; D ambiguous. The germline gives CDR1 SGHKS, CDR2 YYEKEE (reference sequence). The CDR3 has 14 residues. Trimming cost V 1 base and J 9 bases, with 11 bases left between them. The CDR3 is CASSLSGLGSPLHF. The CDR3 bases are TGTGCCAGCAGCTTGAGTGGGCTCGGTTCACCCCTCCACTTT.

This clone has a single count. The rearrangement uses TRBV5-1 and TRBJ1-2; D gene ambiguous. The CDR3 covers 14 residues. The germline CDR1 and CDR2 sequences are SGHRS and YFSETQ. V dropped 0 bases and J dropped 3 bases, with 9 bases sitting between them. The CDR3 nucleotides read TGCGCCAGCAGCTTGGGGCAGGCAGACTATGGCTACACCTTC. It codes for CASSLGQADYGYTF.

The gene calls are TRBV30 and TRBJ2-5; no reliable D call. The J call may be mistaken, given a closer DNA end match to TRBJ2-7. The CDR3 length is 13 residues. Germline-derived CDR1 and CDR2 are GTSNPN and SVGIG (reference sequence). CDR3 DNA sequence: TGTGCCTGGAGTCCAAGAGCAGGTTACGAGCAGTACTTC. It codes for CAWSPRAGYEQYF.

This chain uses TRBV5-6 with TRBJ1-2; 9 positions match TRBD1. Trimming removed 2 bases from V and 2 bases from J; junction bases left unmatched: 4. Germline V CDR1 and CDR2: SGHDT, YYEEEE. This CDR3 contains 15 residues. The CDR3 nucleotides are TGTGCCAGCAGCTTTAGGGACAGGGTGAACTATGGCTACACCTTC. Translated, it gives CASSFRDRVNYGYTF.

This clone was observed a handful of times. The chain employs TRBV6-5 and TRBJ1-3; D ambiguous. Germline lookup yields CDR1 MNHEY and CDR2 SVGAGI. The V end lost 7 bases, the J end lost 4 bases, and 5 bases lay between the germline ends. The CDR3 is 11 residues long. CDR3 in amino acids: CASKTGNTIYF. Written as DNA, the CDR3 is TGTGCCAGCAAGACAGGAAACACCATATATTTT.

This clone has more than one count but fewer than ten. Relative to the germline gene, one junction end is altered; a read error may explain this. V is TRBV7-7 and J is TRBJ2-5; 7 bases are shared with TRBD1. CDR1 SSHAT and CDR2 FNYEAQ come from the germline V gene (reference sequence). The CDR3 spans 15 residues. The CDR3 region is CASSRDQGVAKTQYF. CDR3 nucleotides: TGTGCTAGCAGCCGTGATCAGGGGGTCGCGAAGACCCAGTACTTC.

The CDR3 reads CASRQFAGANVLTF. CDR3 nucleotides: TGTGCCAGTCGTCAGTTTGCCGGGGCCAACGTCCTGACTTTC. The V and J genes are TRBV19 and TRBJ2-6; D is uncertain. CDR1 LNHDA and CDR2 SQIVND come from the germline V gene (reference sequence). V shed 8 bases and J shed 4 bases, with 12 bases lying between them. This CDR3 is 14 amino acids long.

Points on this clone: Its ends do not fully match the called genes, so a read error is possible. The chain employs TRBV7-8 and TRBJ1-1; weak D call: TRBD1 (6 bases). The CDR3 has 17 residues. Germline CDR1 reads SGHVS; CDR2 reads FQNEAQ. Here the CDR3 DNA reads TGTGCCAGCAGCTTCCCCCTACAGGGTGGTGTGAAGACTGAAGCTTTCTTT. Its protein product is CASSFPLQGGVKTEAFF.